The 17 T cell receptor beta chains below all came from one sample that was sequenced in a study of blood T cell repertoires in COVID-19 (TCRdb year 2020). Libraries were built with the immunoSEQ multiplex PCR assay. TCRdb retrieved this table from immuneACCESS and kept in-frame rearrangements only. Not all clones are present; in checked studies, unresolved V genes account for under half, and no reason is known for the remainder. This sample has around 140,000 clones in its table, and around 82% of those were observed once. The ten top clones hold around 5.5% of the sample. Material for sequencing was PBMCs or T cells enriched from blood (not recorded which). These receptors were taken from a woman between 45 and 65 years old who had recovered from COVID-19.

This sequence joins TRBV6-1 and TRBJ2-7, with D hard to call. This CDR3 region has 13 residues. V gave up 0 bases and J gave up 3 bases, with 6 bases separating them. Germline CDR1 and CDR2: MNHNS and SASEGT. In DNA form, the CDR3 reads TGTGCCAGCAGTGAAGCGCACAGCTACGAGCAGTACTTC. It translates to CASSEAHSYEQYF.

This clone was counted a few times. Here the CDR3 reads CASSPPTGQHEQYV. The CDR3 DNA follows: TGTGCCAGCTCACCACCCACAGGGCAACACGAGCAGTACGTC. The gene calls are TRBV18 and TRBJ2-7, with D perhaps matching TRBD1 (6 bases). V was clipped by 0 bases and J by 5 bases, with 11 bases between them. Germline V lookup: CDR1 KGHSH, CDR2 LQKENI. This CDR3 is 14 amino acids long.

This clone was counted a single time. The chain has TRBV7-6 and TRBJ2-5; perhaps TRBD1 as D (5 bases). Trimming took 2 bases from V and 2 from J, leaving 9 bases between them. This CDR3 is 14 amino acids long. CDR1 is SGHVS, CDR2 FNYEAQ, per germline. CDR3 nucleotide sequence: TGTGCCAGCAGCTTACAGGGCTTACAAGAGACCCAGTACTTC. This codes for CASSLQGLQETQYF.

For the CDR3, the DNA is TGTGCCAGCAGCTCCACAAGGGGGGAGCAGTACTTC. It is translated as CASSSTRGEQYF. The chain combines TRBV7-8 with TRBJ2-7; possibly TRBD1 for D (6 bases). This CDR3 contains 12 residues. Trimming took 4 bases from V and 7 from J, leaving 11 bases between them. Germline CDR1 SGHVS, CDR2 FQNEAQ.

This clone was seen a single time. The CDR3: CASSLIGYGYTF. The DNA for the CDR3 is TGTGCCAGCAGCCTCATCGGCTATGGCTACACCTTC. This rearrangement joins TRBV28 to TRBJ1-2; D not resolved. V was shortened by 6 bases and J by 4 bases, with 9 bases between the two germline ends. The CDR3 has 12 residues. Germline V CDR1 and CDR2: MDHEN, SYDVKM.

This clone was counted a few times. The chain's CDR3 is CASSGTGTANEKLFF. The DNA of the CDR3 is TGTGCCAGCAGTGGAACCGGGACAGCGAATGAAAAACTGTTTTTT. This chain uses TRBV5-5 with TRBJ1-4; 7 bases are a match to TRBD1. Trimming removed 5 bases from V and 5 bases from J; junction bases left unmatched: 9. This CDR3 has 15 residues. CDR1 SGHKS and CDR2 YYEKEE come from the germline V gene (reference sequence). Variable domain in full (rest from reference TRBV5-5 and TRBJ1-4): DAGVTQSPTHLIKTRGQQVTLRCSPISGHKSVSWYQQVLGQGPQFIFQYYEKEERGRGNFPDRFSARQFPNYSSELNVNALLLGDSALYLCASSGTGTANEKLFFGSGTQLSVL.

CDR3 sequence reads: CASSRDRDPLHF. DNA of the CDR3: TGTGCCAGCAGTAGGGACAGGGACCCCCTCCACTTT. The V gene is TRBV7-2, the J gene TRBJ1-6, with 9 bases lining up with TRBD1. Germline loops: CDR1 SGHTA, CDR2 FQGNSA. The CDR3 consists of 12 residues. V gave up 6 bases and J gave up 13 bases; unmatched junction bases: 4.

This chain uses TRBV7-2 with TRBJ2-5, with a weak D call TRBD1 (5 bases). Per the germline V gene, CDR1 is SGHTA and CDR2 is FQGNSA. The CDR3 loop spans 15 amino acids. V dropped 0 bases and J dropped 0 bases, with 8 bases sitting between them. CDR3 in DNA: TGTGCCAGCAGCTTAGCCGGACAAGACCAAGAGACCCAGTACTTC. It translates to CASSLAGQDQETQYF.

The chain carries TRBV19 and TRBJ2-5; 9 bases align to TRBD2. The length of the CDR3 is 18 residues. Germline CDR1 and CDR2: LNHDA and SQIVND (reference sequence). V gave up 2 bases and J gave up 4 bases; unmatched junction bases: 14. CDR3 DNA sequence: TGTGCCAGTAGTATAACACGAGCGGGGGGACGACGGGGAGAGACCCAGTACTTC. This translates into CASSITRAGGRRGETQYF.

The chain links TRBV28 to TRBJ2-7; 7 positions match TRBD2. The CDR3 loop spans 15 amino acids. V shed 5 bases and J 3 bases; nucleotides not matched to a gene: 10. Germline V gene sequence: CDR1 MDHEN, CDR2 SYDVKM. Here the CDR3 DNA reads TGTGCCAGCAGTACCTTAGACGGGGGGAACTACGAGCAGTACGTC. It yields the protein CASSTLDGGNYEQYV.

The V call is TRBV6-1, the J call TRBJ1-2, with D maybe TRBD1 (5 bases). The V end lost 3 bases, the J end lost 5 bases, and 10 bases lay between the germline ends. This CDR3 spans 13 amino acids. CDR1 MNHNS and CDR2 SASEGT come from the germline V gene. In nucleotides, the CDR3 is TGTGCCAGCAGTGATTCAGGGAGGTATGGCTACACCTTC. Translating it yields CASSDSGRYGYTF.

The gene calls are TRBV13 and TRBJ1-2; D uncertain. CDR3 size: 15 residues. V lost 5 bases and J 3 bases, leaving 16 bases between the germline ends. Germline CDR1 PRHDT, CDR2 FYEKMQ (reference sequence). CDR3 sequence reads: CASSPPRGRDYGYTF. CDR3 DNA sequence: TGTGCCAGCAGCCCCCCCCGAGGGCGGGACTATGGCTACACCTTC.

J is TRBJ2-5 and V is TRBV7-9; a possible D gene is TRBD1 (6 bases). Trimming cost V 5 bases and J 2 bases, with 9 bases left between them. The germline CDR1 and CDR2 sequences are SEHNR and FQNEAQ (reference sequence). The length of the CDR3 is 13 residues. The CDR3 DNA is TGTGCCAGCAGCCGCGGACAGCAAGAGACCCAGTACTTC. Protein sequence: CASSRGQQETQYF.

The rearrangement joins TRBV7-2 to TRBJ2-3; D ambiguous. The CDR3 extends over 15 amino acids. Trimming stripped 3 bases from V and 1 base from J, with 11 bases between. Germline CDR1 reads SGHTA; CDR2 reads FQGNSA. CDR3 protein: CASSFFAVGTDTQYF. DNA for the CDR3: TGTGCCAGCAGCTTTTTTGCAGTCGGCACAGATACGCAGTATTTT.

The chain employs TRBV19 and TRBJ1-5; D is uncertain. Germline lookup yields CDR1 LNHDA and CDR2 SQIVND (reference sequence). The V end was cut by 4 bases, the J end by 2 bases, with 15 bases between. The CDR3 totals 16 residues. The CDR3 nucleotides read TGTGCCAGTAGTACTCCCAGCCGGGTGGGCAATCAGCCCCAGCATTTT. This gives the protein CASSTPSRVGNQPQHF.

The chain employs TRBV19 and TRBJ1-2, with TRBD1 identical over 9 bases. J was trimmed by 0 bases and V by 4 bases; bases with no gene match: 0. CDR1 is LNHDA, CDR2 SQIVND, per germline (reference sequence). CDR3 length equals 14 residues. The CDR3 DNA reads TGTGCCAGTAGTAGGGACAGGGCTAACTATGGCTACACCTTC. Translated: CASSRDRANYGYTF.

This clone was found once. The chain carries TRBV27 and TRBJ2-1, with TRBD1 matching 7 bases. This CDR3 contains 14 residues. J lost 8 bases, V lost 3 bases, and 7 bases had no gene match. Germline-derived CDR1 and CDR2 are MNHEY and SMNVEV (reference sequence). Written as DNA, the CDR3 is TGTGCCAGCAGTTTGAGTAGGGGGCTATATGAGCAGTTCTTC. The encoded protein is CASSLSRGLYEQFF.